This record concerns one T cell receptor (beta chain) sequence. The antigen is not known. Positively selected for CCR7, the CD45RO-negative cells used as naive CD8 cells excluded terminally differentiated effector memory CD45RA+ cells. Profiled with immunoSEQ multiplex PCR; TCRdb holds only in-frame clones, not every one. The table includes around 600,000 clones, 85% to 95% detected once. Germline assignment: CDR1 SNHLY and CDR2 FYNNEI. Germline trimming cut 3 bases from V and 8 bases from J; bases unmatched to any gene: 9. CDR3 size: 17 residues. The data are from a study of shared clonotypes between healthy human individuals. About the study: A few men and two women, aged 18 to 49, were donors.

Study-wide points: Estimated clonotype richness was generally higher in naive than memory subsets.

The chain has TRBV2 and TRBJ2-1; 14 positions agree with TRBD2. Material: naive CD8+ T cells sorted from blood. The receptor's source is a young woman in good health. The CDR3 sequence: CASSETSGRAGVDEQFF. The CDR3 DNA sequence: TGTGCCAGCAGTGAGACTAGCGGGAGGGCCGGGGTGGATGAGCAGTTCTTC.